The rows below give T cell receptor beta chains drawn from one sample of a study of blood T cell repertoires in COVID-19. Data came from immunoSEQ multiplex PCR; TCRdb stores just in-frame clones and leaves some out. The sample comprises about 380,000 clones, around 89% of which are singletons, and less than 1.5% rests with the top ten. Sequenced material: PBMCs or T cells enriched from blood (not recorded which). The receptors were sampled from a woman younger than 30 who had recovered from COVID-19. The CDR3 runs from the conserved cysteine through the conserved F or W. The D gene is left open where the match is weak. Clone size is stated in some rows and not others, as once, few, many or a class when expanded.

NA | NA | TRBJ2-1 | TRBV11-2 | CASSRPGFHEQFF | TGTGCCAGCAGCCGTCCCGGGTTCCATGAGCAGTTCTTC
NA | TRBD1 | TRBJ1-2 | TRBV5-8 | CASSLGATGVGYGYTF | TGTGCCAGCAGCTTGGGGGCGACAGGGGTTGGCTATGGCTACACCTTC
once | NA | TRBJ1-1 | TRBV2 | CASSVGGVGTEAFF | TGTGCCAGCAGTGTCGGGGGGGTAGGGACTGAAGCTTTCTTT
once | NA | TRBJ2-5 | TRBV19 | CASSIGSQETQYF | TGTGCCAGTAGTATAGGCAGCCAAGAGACCCAGTACTTC
NA | TRBD1 | TRBJ2-7 | TRBV2 | CASRGDSYEQYF | TGTGCCAGCAGGGGGGACAGCTACGAGCAGTACTTC
NA | TRBD2 | TRBJ2-3 | TRBV7-2 | CASSRGGRNTDTQYF | TGTGCCAGCAGCCGCGGGGGGCGGAACACAGATACGCAGTATTTT
NA | TRBD1 | TRBJ1-2 | TRBV29-1 | CSVKDRVGDYGYTF | TGCAGCGTGAAAGACAGGGTGGGCGACTATGGCTACACCTTC
NA | TRBD2 | TRBJ2-1 | TRBV5-3 | CARSFPIRWVAGVSYNEQFF | TGTGCCAGAAGCTTTCCCATCCGGTGGGTAGCGGGGGTATCCTACAATGAGCAGTTCTTC
NA | TRBD2 | TRBJ2-1 | TRBV4-3 | CASSQPSGGFNEQFF | TGCGCCAGCAGCCAACCCAGCGGGGGATTCAATGAGCAGTTCTTC
NA | NA | TRBJ2-3 | TRBV7-9 | CASSLTRGRTDTQYF | TGTGCCAGCAGCTTAACTAGGGGGAGAACAGATACGCAGTATTTT
NA | NA | TRBJ1-1 | TRBV4-2 | CASSHAPGGTEAFF | TGTGCCAGCAGCCATGCCCCGGGGGGCACTGAAGCTTTCTTT
NA | TRBD1 | TRBJ1-1 | TRBV5-1 | CASSIVPGQGNTEAFF | TGCGCCAGCAGCATCGTACCGGGACAGGGGAACACTGAAGCTTTCTTT